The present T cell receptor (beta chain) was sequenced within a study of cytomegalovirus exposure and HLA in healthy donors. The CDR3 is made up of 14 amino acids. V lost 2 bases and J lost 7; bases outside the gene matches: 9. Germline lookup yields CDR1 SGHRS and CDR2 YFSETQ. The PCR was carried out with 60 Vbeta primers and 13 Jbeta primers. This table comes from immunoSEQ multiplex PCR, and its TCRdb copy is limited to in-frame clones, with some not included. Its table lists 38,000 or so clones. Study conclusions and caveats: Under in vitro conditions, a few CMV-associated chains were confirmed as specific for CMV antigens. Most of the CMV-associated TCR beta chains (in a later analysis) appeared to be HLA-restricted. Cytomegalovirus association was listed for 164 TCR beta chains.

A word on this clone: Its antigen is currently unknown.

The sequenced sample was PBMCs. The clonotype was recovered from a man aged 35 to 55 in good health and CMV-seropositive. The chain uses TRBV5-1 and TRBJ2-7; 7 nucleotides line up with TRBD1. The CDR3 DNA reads TGCGCCAGCAGCTTTGGGTCTACCAGGGGGGAGCAGTACTTC. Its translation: CASSFGSTRGEQYF.